The 10 T cell receptor beta chains reported below all come from one sample, sequenced in a study of CD8 T cells in ankylosing spondylitis (dated by TCRdb to about 2017). Library method: 5' RACE. Sequenced using an Illumina HiSeq 2500. TCRdb ran its own pipeline on the public reads, namely fastp trimming at Q25 and MiXCR clone calling, and kept in-frame beta chains. Rows with a matching CDR3 protein are joined into one entry that keeps the most common DNA and genes. The sample table lists some 800,000 distinct CDR3 sequences, 12% of them with a count of one. Roughly 0.51% of the sample is in the top ten clones. Their specific antigens are unknown. Summary of the overall study and its limitations: A TCR beta motif made up of fewer than 10 highly homologous amino acid variants appeared to be characteristic of blood from ankylosing spondylitis patients.

Sequences were obtained from blood, either unsorted or a sorted T cell fraction (not recorded which). These receptors all come from a male donor with ankylosing spondylitis.

This clonotype appeared a few times. The V gene is TRBV20-1, the J gene TRBJ2-1, with 10 bases fitting TRBD2. The germline V gene has CDR1 DFQATT and CDR2 SNEGSKA (reference sequence). CDR3 length: 15 residues. The V gene end was trimmed by 5 bases and the J gene end by 2 bases; junction bases not matched to a gene: 6. The CDR3 bases are TGCAGTGCTGCTTCTAGCGGGAGTCCCTACAATGAGCAGTTCTTC. Its protein product is CSAASSGSPYNEQFF.

The rearrangement joins TRBV24-1 to TRBJ2-3; D is uncertain. Trimming stripped 7 bases from V and 0 bases from J, with 7 bases between. The germline CDR1 and CDR2 sequences are KGHDR and SFDVKD. The CDR3 sequence is 13 residues long. The CDR3 here is CATRLDSTDTQYF. The CDR3 DNA follows: TGTGCCACCAGACTGGACAGCACAGATACGCAGTATTTT.

The chain has TRBV11-2 and TRBJ2-4, with TRBD2 identical over 7 bases. Looked up from germline, CDR1 is SGHAT and CDR2 is FQNNGV. V shed 2 bases and J 2 bases; nucleotides not matched to a gene: 18. This CDR3 has 20 residues. CDR3 sequence reads: CASSLYGLSSGKGSKNIQYF. The DNA for the CDR3 is TGTGCCAGCAGCTTATATGGTTTATCCAGCGGGAAGGGGTCCAAAAACATTCAGTACTTC.

The rearrangement joins TRBV5-1 to TRBJ2-1; TRBD2 agrees at 10 bases. The CDR3 runs to 17 residues. Trimming removed 0 bases from V and 2 bases from J; junction bases left unmatched: 5. Germline-derived CDR1 and CDR2 are SGHRS and YFSETQ. The CDR3 bases are TGCGCCAGCAGCTTGGTTAGGACTAGCGGAGCCTACAATGAGCAGTTCTTC. It specifies CASSLVRTSGAYNEQFF.

The table lists this clonotype with a few counts. V usage is TRBV5-5 and J usage is TRBJ1-1; TRBD1 matches 8 bases. Germline CDR1 SGHKS, CDR2 YYEKEE (reference sequence). The CDR3 has 15 residues. J was trimmed by 4 bases and V by 1 base; bases with no gene match: 6. The CDR3: CASSLLVTGVTEAFF. The DNA for the CDR3 is TGTGCCAGCAGCTTGCTCGTGACAGGGGTCACTGAAGCTTTCTTT.

This clonotype was detected ten times or more. The chain carries TRBV20-1 and TRBJ2-7, with 8 bases identical to TRBD1. The V and J ends lost 6 bases and 9 bases, in that order; junction bases with no gene match: 10. CDR1 is DFQATT and CDR2 is SNEGSKA in the germline V gene (reference sequence). This CDR3 has 12 amino acids. CDR3 sequence reads: CSAPGQGTGQYF. The DNA of the CDR3 is TGCAGTGCGCCCGGACAGGGAACAGGGCAGTACTTC.

Only a few counts were recorded for this clonotype. The genes are TRBV6-1 and TRBJ1-6; the D is unclear. The V gene's germline CDR1 is MNHNS and CDR2 SASEGT. Trimming pared 6 bases from V and 4 bases from J, leaving 13 bases between. The CDR3 runs 15 residues. CDR3 protein: CASSLDVFYNSPLHF. The CDR3 bases are TGTGCCAGCAGCCTGGACGTCTTTTATAATTCACCCCTCCACTTT.

This chain joins TRBV5-1 and TRBJ2-1; TRBD1 is a possible D gene (5 bases). The CDR3 covers 18 residues. Germline assignment: CDR1 SGHRS and CDR2 YFSETQ. Trimming took off 2 bases at V and 7 bases at J, with 25 bases between the two ends. For the CDR3, the DNA is TGCGCCAGCAGCTTCCAGGGCGCACTTTCTATACTGACGAATGAGCAGTTCTTC. Translation gives CASSFQGALSILTNEQFF. Looking up the rest from reference TRBV5-1 and TRBJ2-1 gives the full variable domain: KAGVTQTPRYLIKTRGQQVTLSCSPISGHRSVSWYQQTPGQGLQFLFEYFSETQRNKGNFPGRFSGRQFSNSRSEMNVSTLELGDSALYLCASSFQGALSILTNEQFFGPGTRLTVL.

This clonotype has only a few counts. J is TRBJ2-7 and V is TRBV7-6; D ambiguous. This CDR3 is built from 14 residues. Germline V gene data show CDR1 as SGHVS and CDR2 as FNYEAQ. Trimming shortened V by 5 bases and J by 3 bases, and 14 bases separated the two germline ends. The CDR3 DNA sequence: TGTGCCAGCAGCGTTACGTTGGCGAACTACGAGCAGTACTTC. Its protein product is CASSVTLANYEQYF.

This clonotype was picked up a small number of times. This chain joins TRBV27 and TRBJ2-1; 7 bases map to TRBD2. The V gene end was trimmed by 2 bases and the J gene end by 4 bases; junction bases not matched to a gene: 5. There are 15 residues in the CDR3. Germline CDR1 MNHEY, CDR2 SMNVEV (reference sequence). CDR3 residues: CASSLRGGEYNEQFF. Here the CDR3 DNA reads TGTGCCAGCAGTTTACGCGGGGGAGAGTACAATGAGCAGTTCTTC.